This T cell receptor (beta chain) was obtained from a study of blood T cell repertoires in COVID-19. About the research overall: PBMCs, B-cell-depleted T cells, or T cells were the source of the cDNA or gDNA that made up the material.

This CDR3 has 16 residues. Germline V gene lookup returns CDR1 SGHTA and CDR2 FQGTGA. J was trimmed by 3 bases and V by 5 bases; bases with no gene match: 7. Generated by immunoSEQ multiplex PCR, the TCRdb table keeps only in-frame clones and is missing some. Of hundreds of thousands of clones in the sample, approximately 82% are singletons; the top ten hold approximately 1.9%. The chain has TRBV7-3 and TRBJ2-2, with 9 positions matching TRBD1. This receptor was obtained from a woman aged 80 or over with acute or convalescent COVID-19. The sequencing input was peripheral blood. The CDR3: CASSPQDRGDTGELFF. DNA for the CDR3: TGTGCCAGCAGCCCGCAAGACAGGGGGGACACCGGGGAGCTGTTTTTT.